This T cell receptor (beta chain) originates from a study of CD8 T cells in Susac syndrome. CDR3 length equals 15 residues. The junction had 4 bases not matched to a gene; V was cut back by 2 bases and J by 5 bases. This clonotype was observed once. Its antigen is currently unknown. Reverse transcription of roughly 0.5 to 1 ug RNA was carried out with random hexamers. An immunoSEQ multiplex PCR generated amplified TCR beta CDR3 products spanning 54 Vbeta and 13 Jbeta. One entry per CDR3 protein, called by TCRdb with MiXCR from the immunoSEQ multiplex PCR reads. The repertoire holds some 170,000 distinct CDR3 sequences, with roughly 95% as singletons. The study's findings and limits: It was acknowledged in the study that the number of individuals who were included in its TCR sequencing and HLA analysis was relatively small.

In blood CD8+ and CD4+ T cells, TCR beta underwent sequencing. Healthy donors served as the controls. They were matched for age and sex. This receptor was taken from a human donor in good health. What was sequenced was CD4+ T cells from PBMCs. V gene TRBV12-3 or TRBV12-4 combines with J gene TRBJ2-5; 11 bases are a match to TRBD2. CDR3 DNA: TGTGCCAGCAGTTTAACTAGCGGGAGTGGGGAGACCCAGTACTTC. As protein: CASSLTSGSGETQYF.